Presented here are 15 T cell receptor beta chains from one specimen sequenced in a study of blood T cell repertoires in COVID-19. Some clones are missing from TCRdb's copy, which holds only in-frame ones; the method was immunoSEQ multiplex PCR. The data show over 90,000 clones, 70% to 85% seen once. The source material was peripheral blood. These TCRs come from a man in his sixties with active or convalescent COVID-19.

This clone was observed once. V is TRBV30 and J is TRBJ1-3, with TRBD1 identical over 7 bases. There are 16 residues in the CDR3. J lost 0 bases, V lost 3 bases, and 8 bases had no gene match. Germline V lookup: CDR1 GTSNPN, CDR2 SVGIG (reference sequence). The CDR3 is CAWRSGGQISGNTIYF. The DNA for the CDR3 is TGTGCCTGGAGGAGCGGGGGACAGATCTCTGGAAACACCATATATTTT.

The J gene is TRBJ1-5, the V gene TRBV5-1, with D perhaps TRBD1 (6 bases). Trimming took off 0 bases at V and 0 bases at J, with 13 bases between the two ends. Germline CDR1 and CDR2: SGHRS and YFSETQ. This CDR3 spans 17 amino acids. CDR3 region: CASSLDGGPYSNQPQHF. CDR3 DNA sequence: TGCGCCAGCAGCTTGGATGGGGGCCCGTATAGCAATCAGCCCCAGCATTTT.

This chain connects TRBV7-9 to TRBJ2-2, with D hard to call. The V end lost 1 base, the J end lost 6 bases, and 6 bases lay between the germline ends. CDR1 is SEHNR and CDR2 is FQNEAQ in the germline V gene (reference sequence). The CDR3 runs to 13 residues. The CDR3 DNA follows: TGTGCCAGCAGCTTAGTTGTCGCCGGGGAGCTGTTTTTT. Residues: CASSLVVAGELFF. The complete variable domain, with remaining parts taken from reference TRBV7-9 and TRBJ2-2, reads DTGVSQNPRHKITKRGQNVTFRCDPISEHNRLYWYRQTLGQGPEFLTYFQNEAQLEKSRLLSDRFSAERPKGSFSTLEIQRTEQGDSAMYLCASSLVVAGELFFGEGSRLTVL.

About this clone: Its ends do not fully match the called genes, so a read error is possible. The rearrangement uses TRBV11-2 and TRBJ2-2, with D perhaps TRBD2 (7 bases). The CDR3 is 15 residues long. Germline-derived CDR1 and CDR2 are SGHAT and FQNNGV. Here the CDR3 DNA reads TGTGCCCGCAGCTGGGTGGGAGGGGGCACCGGGGAGCTGTTTTTT. This sequence encodes CARSWVGGGTGELFF.

The CDR3 coding sequence is TGTGCCAGCAGCTCGCAATTGGGACAGGGTACCTCTGGGGCCAACGTCCTGACTTTC. This gives the protein CASSSQLGQGTSGANVLTF. The chain couples TRBV7-9 to TRBJ2-6; 9 bases are shared with TRBD1. In germline, CDR1 is SEHNR, CDR2 FQNEAQ (reference sequence). The CDR3 length is 19 residues. The V gene end was trimmed by 4 bases and the J gene end by 0 bases; junction bases not matched to a gene: 10.

The count of this clone is one. The chain has TRBV5-1 and TRBJ2-7; 8 positions agree with TRBD1. V gave up 7 bases and J gave up 4 bases; unmatched junction bases: 7. The CDR3 runs to 13 residues. CDR1 and CDR2 from the germline V gene are SGHRS and YFSETQ. This CDR3 is CASYRDRRYEQYV. DNA of the CDR3: TGCGCCAGCTACCGGGACAGGCGGTACGAGCAGTACGTC.

The V call is TRBV20-1, the J call TRBJ1-2; TRBD1 matches at 7 bases. The CDR3 extends over 14 amino acids. Trimming cost V 3 bases and J 6 bases; bases outside gene matches: 10. Germline V gene lookup returns CDR1 DFQATT and CDR2 SNEGSKA (reference sequence). CDR3 nucleotide sequence: TGCAGTGCTAGTTCTAGACAGGGCATCCATGGCTACACCTTC. This codes for CSASSRQGIHGYTF.

The V and J genes are TRBV6-2 or TRBV6-3 and TRBJ2-3, with a tentative D call TRBD2 (6 bases). The CDR3 contains 16 residues. With 2 bases removed from V and 2 bases from J, the gap between germline ends came to 14 bases. Germline V CDR1 and CDR2: MNHEY, SVGEGT. The chain's CDR3 is CASSYGGREHTDTQYF. As DNA, the CDR3 is TGTGCCAGCAGTTACGGAGGGCGGGAACACACAGATACGCAGTATTTT.

This clone occurred once. This chain connects TRBV6-2 or TRBV6-3 to TRBJ1-2; weak D call: TRBD1 (6 bases). Trimming stripped 5 bases from V and 7 bases from J, with 8 bases between. This CDR3 is 11 amino acids long. Germline CDR1 reads MNHEY; CDR2 reads SVGEGT. CDR3 bases: TGTGCCAGCAGTCCAGGGGTTGGCTACACCTTC. Its protein product is CASSPGVGYTF.

This clone was detected only once. The genes are TRBV19 and TRBJ2-1; 14 bases are a match to TRBD2. With V trimmed by 7 bases and J by 10 bases, 21 bases remained unmatched. The CDR3 contains 19 residues. Germline CDR1 reads LNHDA; CDR2 reads SQIVND (reference sequence). The DNA of the CDR3 is TGTGCCAGTACCGGAGGGACTAGCGGGAGTTCGGCTCTCTCGCGGGAGCAGTTCTTC. The encoded protein is CASTGGTSGSSALSREQFF. Using reference TRBV19 and TRBJ2-1 for the parts outside the CDR3, the full variable domain is DGGITQSPKYLFRKEGQNVTLSCEQNLNHDAMYWYRQDPGQGLRLIYYSQIVNDFQKGDIAEGYSVSREKKESFPLTVTSAQKNPTAFYLCASTGGTSGSSALSREQFFGPGTRLTVL.

The genes are TRBV19 and TRBJ1-1; D remains unclear. CDR3 length: 15 residues. Trimming took off 3 bases at V and 3 bases at J, with 14 bases between the two ends. In germline, CDR1 is LNHDA, CDR2 SQIVND (reference sequence). The DNA of the CDR3 is TGTGCCAGTAGTATCGTCGAGGGCTATTACACTGAAGCTTTCTTT. It is translated as CASSIVEGYYTEAFF.

The rearrangement joins TRBV4-1 to TRBJ2-5; 11 bases match TRBD1. The germline gives CDR1 MGHRA, CDR2 YSYEKL. Losses at the gene ends were 2 bases for V and 4 bases for J; bases not matched to a gene: 3. The CDR3 is 15 residues long. This CDR3 reads CASSQPGQGGETQYF. CDR3 in DNA: TGCGCCAGCAGCCAACCGGGACAGGGGGGAGAGACCCAGTACTTC.

The chain employs TRBV9 and TRBJ2-1, with 7 bases fitting TRBD2. The ends lost 2 bases at V and 3 bases at J; junction bases unmatched: 2. Per germline, CDR1 SGDLS and CDR2 YYNGEE. The CDR3 extends over 14 amino acids. CDR3 DNA sequence: TGTGCCAGCAGCGTCCGGGACTACTACAATGAGCAGTTCTTC. Translation: CASSVRDYYNEQFF.

V is TRBV9 and J is TRBJ2-7, with 10 nucleotides matching TRBD2. J was trimmed by 5 bases and V by 0 bases; bases with no gene match: 8. The CDR3 extends over 16 amino acids. Germline CDR1 SGDLS, CDR2 YYNGEE. The CDR3 DNA sequence: TGTGCCAGCAGCGTAGGAGCGGGAGGGCCGTGGGACGAGCAGTACGTC. It encodes CASSVGAGGPWDEQYV.

The V gene is TRBV7-2, the J gene TRBJ1-5, with 8 bases that match TRBD1. The CDR3 spans 14 residues. Germline V gives CDR1 SGHTA, CDR2 FQGNSA. The V and J ends lost 5 bases and 7 bases, in that order; junction bases with no gene match: 7. CDR3 residues: CASSQGALWQPQHF. CDR3 bases: TGTGCCAGCAGCCAGGGGGCCCTCTGGCAGCCCCAGCATTTT.